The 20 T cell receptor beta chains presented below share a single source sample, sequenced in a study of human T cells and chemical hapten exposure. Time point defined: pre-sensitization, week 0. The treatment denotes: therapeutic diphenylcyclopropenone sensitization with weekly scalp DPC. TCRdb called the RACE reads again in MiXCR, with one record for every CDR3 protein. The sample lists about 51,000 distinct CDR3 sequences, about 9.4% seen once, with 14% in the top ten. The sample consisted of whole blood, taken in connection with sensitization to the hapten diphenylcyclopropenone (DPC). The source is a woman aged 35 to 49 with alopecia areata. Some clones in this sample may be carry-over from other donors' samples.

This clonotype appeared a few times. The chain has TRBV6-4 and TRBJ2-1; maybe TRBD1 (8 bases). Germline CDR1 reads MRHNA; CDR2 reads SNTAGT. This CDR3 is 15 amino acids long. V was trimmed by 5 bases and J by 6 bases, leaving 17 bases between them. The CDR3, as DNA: TGTGCCAGCAGTCAACAGGGGGGGTCTGGCAATGAGCAGTTCTTC. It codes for CASSQQGGSGNEQFF.

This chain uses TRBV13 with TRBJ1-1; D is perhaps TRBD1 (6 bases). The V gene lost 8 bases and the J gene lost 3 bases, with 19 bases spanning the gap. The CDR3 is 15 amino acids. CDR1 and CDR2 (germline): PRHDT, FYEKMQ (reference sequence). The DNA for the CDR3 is TGTGCCAGCGGGCTCCTCAGGGGTATCGACACTGAAGCTTTCTTT. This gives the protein CASGLLRGIDTEAFF.

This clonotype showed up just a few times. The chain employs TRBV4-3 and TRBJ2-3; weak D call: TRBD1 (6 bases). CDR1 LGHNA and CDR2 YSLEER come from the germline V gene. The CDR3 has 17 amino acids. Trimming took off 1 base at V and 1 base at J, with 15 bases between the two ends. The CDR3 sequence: CASSQGPEAGGTDTQYF. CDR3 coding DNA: TGCGCCAGCAGCCAAGGGCCGGAGGCAGGGGGCACAGATACGCAGTATTTT.

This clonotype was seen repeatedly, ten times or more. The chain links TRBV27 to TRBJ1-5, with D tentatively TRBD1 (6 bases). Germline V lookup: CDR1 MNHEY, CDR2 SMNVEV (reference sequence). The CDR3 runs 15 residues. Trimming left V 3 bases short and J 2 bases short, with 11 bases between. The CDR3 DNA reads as TGTGCCAGCAGTTTGGGCGCAGGGGGCAATCAGCCCCAGCATTTT. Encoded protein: CASSLGAGGNQPQHF.

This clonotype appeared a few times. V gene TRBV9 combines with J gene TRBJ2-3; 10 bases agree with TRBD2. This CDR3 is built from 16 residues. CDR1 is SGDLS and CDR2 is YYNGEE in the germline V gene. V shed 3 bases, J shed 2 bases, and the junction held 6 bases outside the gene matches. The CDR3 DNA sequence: TGTGCCAGCAGCGAAGTTAGCGGGGGGCCCACAGATACGCAGTATTTT. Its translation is CASSEVSGGPTDTQYF.

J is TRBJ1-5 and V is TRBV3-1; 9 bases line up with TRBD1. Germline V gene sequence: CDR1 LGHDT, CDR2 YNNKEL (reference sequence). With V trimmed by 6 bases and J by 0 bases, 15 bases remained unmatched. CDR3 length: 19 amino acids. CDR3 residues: CASSEKGQGLLNSNQPQHF. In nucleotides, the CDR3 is TGTGCCAGCAGTGAGAAGGGACAGGGATTGCTCAATAGCAATCAGCCCCAGCATTTT.

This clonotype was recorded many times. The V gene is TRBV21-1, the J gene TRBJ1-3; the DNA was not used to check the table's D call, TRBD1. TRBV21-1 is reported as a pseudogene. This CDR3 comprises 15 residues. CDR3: CASSISRGSGNTIYF. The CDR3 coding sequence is TGTGCCAGCAGCATTTCCAGGGGGAGCGGAAACACCATATATTTT.

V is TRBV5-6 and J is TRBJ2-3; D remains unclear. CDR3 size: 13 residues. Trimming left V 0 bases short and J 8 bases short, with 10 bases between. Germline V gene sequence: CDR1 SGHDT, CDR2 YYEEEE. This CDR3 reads CASSLVNDGTQYF. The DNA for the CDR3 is TGTGCCAGCAGCTTGGTCAACGACGGTACGCAGTATTTT.

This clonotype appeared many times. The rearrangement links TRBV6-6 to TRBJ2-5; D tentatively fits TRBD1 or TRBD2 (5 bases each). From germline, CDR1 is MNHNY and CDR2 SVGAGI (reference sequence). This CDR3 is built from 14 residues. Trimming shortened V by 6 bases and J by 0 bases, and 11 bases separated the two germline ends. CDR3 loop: CASSPGPYQETQYF. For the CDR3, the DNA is TGTGCCAGCAGCCCGGGACCCTACCAAGAGACCCAGTACTTC.

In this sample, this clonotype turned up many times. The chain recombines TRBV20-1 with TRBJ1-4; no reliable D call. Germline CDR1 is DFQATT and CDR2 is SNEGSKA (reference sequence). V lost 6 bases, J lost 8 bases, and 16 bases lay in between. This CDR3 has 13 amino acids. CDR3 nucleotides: TGCAGTGCCGCAATAATCCGAACCGAAAAACTGTTTTTT. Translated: CSAAIIRTEKLFF.

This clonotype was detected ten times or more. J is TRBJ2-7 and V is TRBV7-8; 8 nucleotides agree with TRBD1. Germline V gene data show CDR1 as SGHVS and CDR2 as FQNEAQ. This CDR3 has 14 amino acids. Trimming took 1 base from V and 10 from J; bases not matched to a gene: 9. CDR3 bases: TGTGCCAGCAGCTTAGGCCCCGACAGGGGAGAACAGTACTTC. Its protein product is CASSLGPDRGEQYF.

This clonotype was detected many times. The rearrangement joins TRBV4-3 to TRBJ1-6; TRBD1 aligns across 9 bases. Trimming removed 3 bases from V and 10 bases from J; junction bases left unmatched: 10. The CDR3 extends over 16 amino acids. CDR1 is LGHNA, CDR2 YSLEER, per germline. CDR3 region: CASSQARDRVGSPLHF. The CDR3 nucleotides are TGCGCCAGCAGCCAGGCTAGGGACAGGGTAGGATCACCCCTCCACTTT.

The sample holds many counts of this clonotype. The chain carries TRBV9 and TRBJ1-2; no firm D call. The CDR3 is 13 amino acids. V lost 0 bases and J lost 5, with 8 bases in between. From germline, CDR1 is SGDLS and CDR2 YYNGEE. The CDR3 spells CASSVVGRYGYTF. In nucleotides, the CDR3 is TGTGCCAGCAGCGTAGTGGGCCGTTATGGCTACACCTTC. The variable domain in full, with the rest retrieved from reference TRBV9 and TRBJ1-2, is DSGVTQTPKHLITATGQRVTLRCSPRSGDLSVYWYQQSLDQGLQFLIQYYNGEERAKGNILERFSAQQFPDLHSELNLSSLELGDSALYFCASSVVGRYGYTFGSGTRLTVV.

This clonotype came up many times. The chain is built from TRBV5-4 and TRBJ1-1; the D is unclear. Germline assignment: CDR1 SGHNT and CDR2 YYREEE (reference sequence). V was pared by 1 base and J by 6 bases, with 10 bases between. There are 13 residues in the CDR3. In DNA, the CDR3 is TGTGCCAGCAGCTTGAATACGGGCGCTGAAGCTTTCTTT. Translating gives CASSLNTGAEAFF.

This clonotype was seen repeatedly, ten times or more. The CDR3 nucleotides read TGTGCCAGCAGTCTCACGACTAGCGGTTCCCACAATGAGCAGTTCTTC. Amino acids: CASSLTTSGSHNEQFF. This sequence joins TRBV28 and TRBJ2-1; 9 bases fit TRBD2. With 5 bases clipped from V and 5 bases from J, the junction kept 10 bases outside the gene matches. Germline V gives CDR1 MDHEN, CDR2 SYDVKM. This CDR3 has 16 amino acids.

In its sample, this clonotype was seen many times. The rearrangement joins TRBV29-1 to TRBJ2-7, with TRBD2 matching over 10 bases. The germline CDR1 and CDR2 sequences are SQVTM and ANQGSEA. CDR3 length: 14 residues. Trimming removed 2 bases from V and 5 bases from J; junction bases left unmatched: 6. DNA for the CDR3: TGCAGCGTTGAACTAGCGGGGGAGGGCCACGAGCAGTACTTC. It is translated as CSVELAGEGHEQYF.

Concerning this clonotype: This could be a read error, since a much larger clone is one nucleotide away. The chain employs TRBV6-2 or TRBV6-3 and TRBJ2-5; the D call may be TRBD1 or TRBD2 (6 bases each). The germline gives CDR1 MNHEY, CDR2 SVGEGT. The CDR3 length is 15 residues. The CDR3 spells CASSYSLGGQESQYF. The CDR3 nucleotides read TGTGCCAGCAGTTACTCGCTGGGGGGACAAGAGTCCCAGTACTTC.

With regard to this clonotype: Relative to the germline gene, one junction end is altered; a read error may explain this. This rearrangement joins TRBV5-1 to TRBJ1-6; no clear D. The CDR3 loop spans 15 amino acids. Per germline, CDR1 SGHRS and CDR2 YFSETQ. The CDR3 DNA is TGCGCCAGCTGCTTCCGGGATACTGCGAATTCACCCCTCCACTTT. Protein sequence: CASCFRDTANSPLHF.

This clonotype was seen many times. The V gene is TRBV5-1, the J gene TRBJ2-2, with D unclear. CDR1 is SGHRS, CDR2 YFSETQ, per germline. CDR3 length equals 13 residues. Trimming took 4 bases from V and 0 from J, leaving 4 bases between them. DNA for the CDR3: TGCGCCAGCAGCAGGACGAACACCGGGGAGCTGTTTTTT. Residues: CASSRTNTGELFF.

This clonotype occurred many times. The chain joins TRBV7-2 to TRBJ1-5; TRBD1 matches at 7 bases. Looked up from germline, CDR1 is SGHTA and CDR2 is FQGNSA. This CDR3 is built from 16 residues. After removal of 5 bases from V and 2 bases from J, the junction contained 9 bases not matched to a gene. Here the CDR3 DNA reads TGTGCCAGCAGCCTTCGGACAGGTTCAGGCAATCAGCCCCAGCATTTT. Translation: CASSLRTGSGNQPQHF.